Below, one TCR beta chain is given with its context. The antigen is unknown. The sample comes from a study of shared clonotypes between healthy human individuals. Combination of CD45RO+ cells with CCR7-negative CD45RA+ TemRA cells was used for CD8 memory. General study points: Generally, estimated richness proved larger in naive subsets than it did in memory subsets. Donor clonotype sharing was expected to depend on sequencing depth.

TCRdb keeps only in-frame clones here, not all; method: immunoSEQ multiplex PCR. This sample has about 380,000 clones; roughly 96% occur once, and the top ten carry about 0.32%. With V trimmed by 4 bases and J by 0 bases, 7 bases remained unmatched. The CDR3 consists of 16 residues. Germline V gene sequence: CDR1 SGDLS, CDR2 YYNGEE. The sequenced sample consisted of memory CD8+ T cells sorted from blood. Subset in this sample: CD45RO+ cells pooled with CCR7-negative TemRA cells. This chain joins TRBV9 and TRBJ1-3; 7 positions match TRBD1. The sequence was obtained from a man under 40 in good health. The CDR3 nucleotides read TGTGCCAGCAGCCTACGACAGGGTTACTCTGGAAACACCATATATTTT. As protein: CASSLRQGYSGNTIYF.